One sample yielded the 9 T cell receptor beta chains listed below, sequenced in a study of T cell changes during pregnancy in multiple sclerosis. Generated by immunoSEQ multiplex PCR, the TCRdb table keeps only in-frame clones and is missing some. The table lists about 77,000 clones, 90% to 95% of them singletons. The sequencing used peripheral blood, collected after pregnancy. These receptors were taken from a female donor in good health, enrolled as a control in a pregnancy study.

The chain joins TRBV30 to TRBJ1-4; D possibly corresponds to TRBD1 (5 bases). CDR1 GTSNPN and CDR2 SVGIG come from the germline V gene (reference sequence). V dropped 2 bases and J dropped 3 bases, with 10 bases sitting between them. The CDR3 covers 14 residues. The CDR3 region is CAWSLGQSNEKLFF. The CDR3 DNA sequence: TGTGCCTGGAGTTTGGGGCAGTCTAATGAAAAACTGTTTTTT.

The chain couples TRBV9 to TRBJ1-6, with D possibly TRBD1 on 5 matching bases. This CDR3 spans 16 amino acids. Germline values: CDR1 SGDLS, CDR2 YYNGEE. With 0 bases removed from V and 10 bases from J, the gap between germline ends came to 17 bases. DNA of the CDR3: TGTGCCAGCAGCGTAGGTCCGGGGGGGGTAGACTCACCCCTCCACTTT. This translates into CASSVGPGGVDSPLHF. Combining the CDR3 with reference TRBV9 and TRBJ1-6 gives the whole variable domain DSGVTQTPKHLITATGQRVTLRCSPRSGDLSVYWYQQSLDQGLQFLIQYYNGEERAKGNILERFSAQQFPDLHSELNLSSLELGDSALYFCASSVGPGGVDSPLHFGNGTRLTVT.

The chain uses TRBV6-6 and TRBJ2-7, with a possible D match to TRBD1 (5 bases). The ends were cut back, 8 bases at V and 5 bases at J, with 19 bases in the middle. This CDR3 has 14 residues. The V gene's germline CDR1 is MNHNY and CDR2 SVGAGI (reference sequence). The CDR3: CASCRSQGSHEQYF. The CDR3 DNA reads TGTGCCAGCTGCCGGTCCCAGGGAAGTCACGAGCAGTACTTC.

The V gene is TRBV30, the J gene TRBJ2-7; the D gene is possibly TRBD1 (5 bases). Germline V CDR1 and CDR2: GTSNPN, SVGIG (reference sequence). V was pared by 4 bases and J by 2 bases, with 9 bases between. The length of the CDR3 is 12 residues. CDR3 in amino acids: CAWTAGTYEQYF. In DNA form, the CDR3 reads TGTGCCTGGACGGCAGGGACCTACGAGCAGTACTTC.

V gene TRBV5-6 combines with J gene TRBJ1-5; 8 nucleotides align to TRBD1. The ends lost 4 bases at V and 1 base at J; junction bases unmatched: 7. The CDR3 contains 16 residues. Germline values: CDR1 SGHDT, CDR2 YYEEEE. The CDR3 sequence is CASSRWGQESNQPQHF. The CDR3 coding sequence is TGTGCCAGCAGCCGGTGGGGACAGGAGAGCAATCAGCCCCAGCATTTT.

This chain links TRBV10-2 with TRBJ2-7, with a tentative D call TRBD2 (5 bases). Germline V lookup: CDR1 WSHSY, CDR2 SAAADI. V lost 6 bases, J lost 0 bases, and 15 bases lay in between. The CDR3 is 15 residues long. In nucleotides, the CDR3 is TGCGCCAGCAGCACAGTAGCGACCTCCTCCTACGAGCAGTACTTC. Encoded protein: CASSTVATSSYEQYF.

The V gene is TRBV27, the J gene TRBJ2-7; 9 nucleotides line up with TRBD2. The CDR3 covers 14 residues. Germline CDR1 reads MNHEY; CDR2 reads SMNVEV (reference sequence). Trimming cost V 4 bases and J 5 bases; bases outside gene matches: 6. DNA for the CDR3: TGTGCCAGCAGTTCGACTAGCGGAGCGGACGAGCAGTACTTC. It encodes CASSSTSGADEQYF.

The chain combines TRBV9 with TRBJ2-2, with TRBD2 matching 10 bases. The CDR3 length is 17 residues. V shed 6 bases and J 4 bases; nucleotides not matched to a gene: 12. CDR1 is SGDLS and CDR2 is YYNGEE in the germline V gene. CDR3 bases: TGTGCCAGCACGCCGACTAGCGGGTACCCAGGCACCGGGGAGCTGTTTTTT. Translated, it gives CASTPTSGYPGTGELFF.

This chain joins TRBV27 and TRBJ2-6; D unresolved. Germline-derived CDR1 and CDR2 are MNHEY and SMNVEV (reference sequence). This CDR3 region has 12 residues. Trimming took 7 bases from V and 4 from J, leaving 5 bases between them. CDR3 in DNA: TGTGCCAGCAAAGCCGGGGCCAACGTCCTGACTTTC. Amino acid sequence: CASKAGANVLTF.